A single sample gave rise to the 30 T cell receptor beta chains below, sequenced in a study of cytomegalovirus exposure and HLA in healthy donors. Both 60 Vbeta primers and 13 Jbeta primers went into the PCR. Sequencing used immunoSEQ multiplex PCR; TCRdb keeps in-frame clones, though not all of them. The table has hundreds of thousands of clones, 75% to 80% seen once; the top ten hold 1.8%. The source material was PBMCs. The receptors shown here come from a male donor in good health and CMV-seronegative.

This clone appeared once. The rearrangement links TRBV28 to TRBJ1-2; 8 bases are a match to TRBD1. CDR1 and CDR2 from the germline V gene are MDHEN and SYDVKM. Losses at the gene ends were 5 bases for V and 2 bases for J; bases not matched to a gene: 7. This CDR3 comprises 15 residues. In nucleotides, the CDR3 is TGTGCCAGCAGTACTACAGGGGGGCTAAACTATGGCTACACCTTC. Its protein product is CASSTTGGLNYGYTF.

The chain couples TRBV2 to TRBJ2-1, with 8 bases fitting TRBD2. Germline V lookup: CDR1 SNHLY, CDR2 FYNNEI. With 8 bases clipped from V and 0 bases from J, the junction kept 15 bases outside the gene matches. The CDR3 sequence is 18 residues long. The chain's CDR3 is CASHASISGAFSYNEQFF. In nucleotides, the CDR3 is TGTGCCAGCCACGCATCCATTAGCGGGGCCTTCTCCTACAATGAGCAGTTCTTC.

In nucleotides, the CDR3 is TGTGCCAGCAGCCCGCAGGGGGCGGTGGGCACTGAAGCTTTCTTT. Translation: CASSPQGAVGTEAFF. The gene calls are TRBV7-9 and TRBJ1-1; 8 nucleotides match TRBD1. V shed 5 bases, J shed 4 bases, and the junction held 9 bases outside the gene matches. Germline V gives CDR1 SEHNR, CDR2 FQNEAQ (reference sequence). This CDR3 comprises 15 residues.

This clone showed up just once. The chain joins TRBV14 to TRBJ2-7; D perhaps matches TRBD1 (6 bases). This CDR3 is built from 12 residues. V lost 1 base, J lost 5 bases, and 6 bases lay in between. The germline V gene encodes CDR1 SGHDN and CDR2 FVKESK. DNA of the CDR3: TGTGCCAGCAGCCAAGGGGGGCACGAGCAGTACTTC. This sequence encodes CASSQGGHEQYF.

The chain carries TRBV30 and TRBJ2-7; D possibly corresponds to TRBD1 (6 bases). CDR1 is GTSNPN and CDR2 is SVGIG in the germline V gene (reference sequence). The CDR3 totals 13 residues. The germline V and J ends were trimmed by 0 bases and 2 bases, with 8 bases remaining between them. The CDR3 DNA sequence: TGTGCCTGGAGTGTGGACAGAGCCTACGAGCAGTACTTC. It translates to CAWSVDRAYEQYF.

This clone appeared a single time. This chain joins TRBV29-1 and TRBJ1-2, with 7 bases lining up with TRBD1. CDR3 length equals 13 residues. J gave up 4 bases and V 6 bases, and 8 bases lay outside the gene matches. Per germline, CDR1 SQVTM and CDR2 ANQGSEA. CDR3 protein: CSVTGDAAYGYTF. CDR3 nucleotide sequence: TGCAGCGTCACAGGGGATGCCGCCTATGGCTACACCTTC.

V usage is TRBV4-2 and J usage is TRBJ2-2, with a possible D match to TRBD2 (5 bases). In germline, CDR1 is LGHNA, CDR2 YNFKEQ. CDR3 length: 14 amino acids. V was pared by 1 base and J by 6 bases, with 9 bases between. CDR3 coding DNA: TGTGCCAGCAGCCAAGGTCTGGAGGCCGGGGAGCTGTTTTTT. Translated, it gives CASSQGLEAGELFF.

The genes are TRBV4-3 and TRBJ1-2; D ambiguous. CDR1 and CDR2 from the germline V gene are LGHNA and YSLEER. Trimming removed 0 bases at V and 4 bases at J, with 15 bases between. The CDR3 has 16 residues. The CDR3 DNA reads TGCGCCAGCAGCCAAGATCAGGCCCTGGGTGGCTATGGCTACACCTTC. It yields the protein CASSQDQALGGYGYTF.

This clone was seen only a few times. This chain joins TRBV7-8 and TRBJ1-4; 9 nucleotides agree with TRBD1. Looked up from germline, CDR1 is SGHVS and CDR2 is FQNEAQ. The CDR3 is made up of 15 amino acids. The trim removed 3 bases at V and 4 bases at J, leaving 3 bases unmatched. The CDR3 DNA reads TGTGCCAGCAGCTTGACAGGGGGAAGTAATGAAAAACTGTTTTTT. Its translation is CASSLTGGSNEKLFF. Together with reference TRBV7-8 and TRBJ1-4, the CDR3 gives the full variable domain: GAGVSQSPRYKVAKRGQDVALRCDPISGHVSLFWYQQALGQGPEFLTYFQNEAQLDKSGLPSDRFFAERPEGSVSTLKIQRTQQEDSAVYLCASSLTGGSNEKLFFGSGTQLSVL.

The CDR3: CASSQAGEAFF. The CDR3 coding sequence is TGTGCCAGCAGTCAAGCAGGTGAAGCTTTCTTT. V gene TRBV5-4 combines with J gene TRBJ1-1, with unresolved D. The V gene's germline CDR1 is SGHNT and CDR2 YYREEE (reference sequence). This CDR3 contains 11 residues. The germline V and J ends were trimmed by 5 bases and 7 bases, with 9 bases remaining between them.

The chain couples TRBV6-6 to TRBJ1-3, with D tentatively TRBD1 (6 bases). Per the germline V gene, CDR1 is MNHNY and CDR2 is SVGAGI (reference sequence). The germline V and J ends were trimmed by 6 bases and 7 bases, with 16 bases remaining between them. The CDR3 totals 14 residues. CDR3 region: CASRTGQTANTIYF. In DNA, the CDR3 is TGTGCCAGCAGAACGGGACAAACGGCCAACACCATATATTTT.

This chain connects TRBV19 to TRBJ1-1; the D is unclear. There are 15 residues in the CDR3. Germline CDR1 reads LNHDA; CDR2 reads SQIVND (reference sequence). V was trimmed by 3 bases and J by 1 base, leaving 12 bases between them. The CDR3 nucleotides are TGTGCCAGTAGTATCCCCGGCCTAGGGAACACTGAAGCTTTCTTT. It translates to CASSIPGLGNTEAFF.

The chain joins TRBV7-5 to TRBJ1-2; the table's D call, TRBD1, was not checked against the DNA. TRBV7-5 is recorded as a pseudogene. The CDR3 length is 15 residues. Written as DNA, the CDR3 is TGTGTCAGAAGTCCTAAAGGGGGACAGAACTATGGCTACACCTTC. This gives the protein CVRSPKGGQNYGYTF.

This clone has a single count. The chain carries TRBV9 and TRBJ2-7; 8 nucleotides match TRBD2. Germline V CDR1 and CDR2: SGDLS, YYNGEE. The CDR3 totals 14 residues. V lost 7 bases to trimming and J lost 1 base; unmatched junction nucleotides: 7. CDR3 nucleotide sequence: TGTGCCAGCGGTTTCGGGGGGGGTTCCTACGAGCAGTACTTC. It translates to CASGFGGGSYEQYF.

J is TRBJ2-7 and V is TRBV28; D perhaps matches TRBD1 (6 bases). Germline-derived CDR1 and CDR2 are MDHEN and SYDVKM. This CDR3 has 14 amino acids. With 6 bases removed from V and 0 bases from J, the gap between germline ends came to 12 bases. The CDR3 DNA reads as TGTGCCAGCAGGCTAAGGACAGCCTCCTACGAGCAGTACTTC. Translating it yields CASRLRTASYEQYF.

The rearrangement links TRBV6-1 to TRBJ1-1; 7 bases are a match to TRBD1. The CDR3 extends over 14 amino acids. V lost 5 bases to trimming and J lost 4 bases; unmatched junction nucleotides: 7. Germline CDR1 is MNHNS and CDR2 is SASEGT. The CDR3 sequence: CASSRQGWVTEAFF. CDR3 in DNA: TGTGCCAGCAGTAGACAGGGATGGGTCACTGAAGCTTTCTTT.

This clone was detected once. As DNA, the CDR3 is TGTGCCAGCAGCGTAGCACAGGGCATCCACACAGATACGCAGTATTTT. It specifies CASSVAQGIHTDTQYF. V and J are TRBV9 and TRBJ2-3; possibly TRBD1 for D (6 bases). The CDR3 has 16 amino acids. With 0 bases removed from V and 2 bases from J, the gap between germline ends came to 13 bases. From germline, CDR1 is SGDLS and CDR2 YYNGEE.

The rearrangement joins TRBV6-6 to TRBJ2-3, with D perhaps matching TRBD1 (5 bases). CDR1 and CDR2 (germline): MNHNY, SVGAGI (reference sequence). Trimming left V 6 bases short and J 4 bases short, with 11 bases between. There are 13 residues in the CDR3. The CDR3 DNA is TGTGCCAGCAGACACTCAGGGTCAGATACGCAGTATTTT. Translation: CASRHSGSDTQYF.

The rearrangement joins TRBV25-1 to TRBJ1-2, with 8 bases matching TRBD1. The CDR3 runs 14 residues. Germline trimming cut 2 bases from V and 8 bases from J; bases unmatched to any gene: 7. Per germline, CDR1 MGHDK and CDR2 SYGVNS. This chain's CDR3 is CASSENRGAKGYTF. CDR3 in DNA: TGTGCCAGCAGTGAAAACAGGGGGGCAAAGGGCTACACCTTC.

The gene calls are TRBV6-5 and TRBJ1-6; TRBD1 might be the D (6 bases). CDR3 length: 15 residues. The V end was cut by 2 bases, the J end by 3 bases, with 8 bases between. Germline lookup yields CDR1 MNHEY and CDR2 SVGAGI. This CDR3 is CASSYGTYYNSPLHF. CDR3 bases: TGTGCCAGCAGTTACGGGACATACTATAATTCACCCCTCCACTTT.

V is TRBV4-1 and J is TRBJ1-2; 7 positions agree with TRBD1. This CDR3 spans 15 amino acids. Trimming removed 4 bases from V and 0 bases from J; junction bases left unmatched: 5. Germline CDR1 reads MGHRA; CDR2 reads YSYEKL. The CDR3 is CASSPPDRANYGYTF. CDR3 in DNA: TGCGCCAGCAGCCCTCCTGACAGGGCTAACTATGGCTACACCTTC.

V and J are TRBV19 and TRBJ2-7; TRBD2 aligns across 7 bases. The CDR3 contains 13 residues. The germline gives CDR1 LNHDA, CDR2 SQIVND (reference sequence). V gave up 5 bases and J gave up 6 bases; unmatched junction bases: 7. The chain's CDR3 is CASSRDYFIEQYF. The CDR3 nucleotides read TGTGCCAGTAGTCGGGACTACTTCATCGAGCAGTACTTC.

J is TRBJ2-7 and V is TRBV19; TRBD2 agrees at 7 bases. The germline gives CDR1 LNHDA, CDR2 SQIVND (reference sequence). V dropped 5 bases and J dropped 3; count of bases not matched to a gene: 10. The CDR3 is made up of 15 amino acids. In DNA form, the CDR3 reads TGTGCCAGTAGTTCTCAGCGGGGCTCGTTCTACGAGCAGTACTTC. It codes for CASSSQRGSFYEQYF.

The V gene is TRBV7-2, the J gene TRBJ2-1; 8 bases are shared with TRBD1. The CDR3 extends over 14 amino acids. Looked up from germline, CDR1 is SGHTA and CDR2 is FQGNSA. With V trimmed by 1 base and J by 4 bases, 0 bases remained unmatched. CDR3 coding DNA: TGTGCCAGCAGCTTAGGACAGGGGTACAATGAGCAGTTCTTC. This translates into CASSLGQGYNEQFF. Drawing the rest from reference TRBV7-2 and TRBJ2-1, the complete variable domain is GAGVSQSPSNKVTEKGKDVELRCDPISGHTALYWYRQSLGQGLEFLIYFQGNSAPDKSGLPSDRFSAERTGGSVSTLTIQRTQQEDSAVYLCASSLGQGYNEQFFGPGTRLTVL.

The chain has TRBV9 and TRBJ2-3, with D perhaps matching TRBD1 (6 bases). Trimming stripped 2 bases from V and 4 bases from J, with 20 bases between. Germline CDR1 and CDR2: SGDLS and YYNGEE. CDR3 length: 17 residues. The CDR3: CASSVGILGRGADTQYF. In DNA, the CDR3 is TGTGCCAGCAGCGTCGGGATCTTGGGCAGGGGCGCAGATACGCAGTATTTT.

This chain uses TRBV28 with TRBJ2-1; 12 nucleotides match TRBD1. Germline V gene lookup returns CDR1 MDHEN and CDR2 SYDVKM. This CDR3 has 15 amino acids. V was clipped by 5 bases and J by 10 bases; unmatched bases: 9. The CDR3 DNA is TGTGCCAGCAGTGTTCCGGGACAGGGGGCTCGCGAGCAGTTCTTC. Protein sequence: CASSVPGQGAREQFF.

The CDR3 protein is CASSEQDRDNSPLHF. CDR3 nucleotides: TGTGCCAGCAGTGAGCAGGACAGAGATAATTCACCCCTCCACTTT. V is TRBV6-1 and J is TRBJ1-6, with D possibly matching TRBD1 (6 bases). This CDR3 contains 15 residues. Trimming took off 3 bases at V and 5 bases at J, with 11 bases between the two ends. CDR1 MNHNS and CDR2 SASEGT come from the germline V gene.

The gene calls are TRBV30 and TRBJ2-5; 10 bases map to TRBD1. Near its end, the DNA agrees better with TRBJ2-7, so the J call may be wrong. The CDR3 extends over 18 amino acids. Germline loops: CDR1 GTSNPN, CDR2 SVGIG (reference sequence). The CDR3 spells CAWLGTGAGLKPPYEQYF. The CDR3 DNA is TGTGCCTGGCTAGGGACAGGGGCCGGTCTTAAGCCCCCTTACGAGCAGTACTTC.

Here the CDR3 DNA reads TGTGCCAGCAGCGGCCTGGGACAGGGGGCCGGCGAGCAGTACTTC. Its protein product is CASSGLGQGAGEQYF. V gene TRBV9 combines with J gene TRBJ2-7; 12 nucleotides line up with TRBD1. The V gene end was trimmed by 3 bases and the J gene end by 6 bases; junction bases not matched to a gene: 7. Germline CDR1 SGDLS, CDR2 YYNGEE. This CDR3 is built from 15 residues.

The gene calls are TRBV19 and TRBJ1-1, with 7 bases aligning to TRBD1. The CDR3 has 16 amino acids. With V trimmed by 5 bases and J by 3 bases, 12 bases remained unmatched. CDR1 and CDR2 (germline): LNHDA, SQIVND (reference sequence). CDR3 bases: TGTGCCAGTAGTTTCTACCCGACAGGGATCGACACTGAAGCTTTCTTT. Translating it yields CASSFYPTGIDTEAFF.